The rows below give T cell receptor beta chains drawn from one sample of a study of blood T cell repertoires in COVID-19. TCRdb's table, derived via immunoSEQ multiplex PCR, lists solely in-frame clones and lacks some. Of hundreds of thousands of clones listed, under 90% are singletons. Specimen: peripheral blood. These TCRs come from a woman between 35 and 50 years old with active or convalescent COVID-19. Each CDR3 is given with its conserved first and last residue. The listing skips clone size in some rows; elsewhere it reads once, few, many or a size class.

>TRBJ1-4|.|TRBV4-2
CASSQGQGVTNEKLFF
>TRBJ2-7|few|TRBV19
CASSIDLVAYEQYF
>TRBJ2-5|.|TRBV12-3/TRBV12-4
CASQQQETQYF
>TRBJ1-1|.|TRBV7-7
CASRYQGTGTEAFF
>TRBJ2-3|.|TRBV30
CAWSVAGVFSDTQYF
>TRBJ1-1|.|TRBV5-1
CASSSTGFTEAFF
>TRBJ2-1|.|TRBV5-6
CASSLGALAGGNEQFF
>TRBJ2-5|.|TRBV4-1
CASSQQEKTQYF
>TRBJ2-3|many|TRBV7-2
CASSLGIASTDTQYF
>TRBJ1-4|.|TRBV19
CASSPGHPDEKLFF
>TRBJ1-4|.|TRBV18
CASSPLDRESEKLFF
>TRBJ1-1|.|TRBV27
CASCQGTDPTEAFF
>TRBJ2-1|.|TRBV5-1
CASSLPSDRNEQFF
>TRBJ1-2|.|TRBV5-1
CASSFLGGYGYTF
>TRBJ2-1|.|TRBV7-3
CASSLISGGRGEQFF
>TRBJ1-3|.|TRBV7-3
CASSLKCTGGRNTIYF
>TRBJ1-2|.|TRBV5-8
CASSLRGGRDYGYTF
>TRBJ1-1|.|TRBV3-1/TRBV3-2
CASSQPGVGTEAFF
>TRBJ2-2|once|TRBV6-6
CASIPPMSANTGELFF
>TRBJ1-6|.|TRBV12-5
CASGPDRGDNSPLHF
>TRBJ2-2|.|TRBV5-1
CASSPRLAGTVNTGELFF
>TRBJ1-2|.|TRBV7-2
CASSGMDRPTF
>TRBJ2-7|.|TRBV7-9
CASSLVGAYEQYF
>TRBJ2-4|.|TRBV2
CASSMTGGGQNIQYF
>TRBJ2-4|.|TRBV10-2
CASRAGNIQYF
>TRBJ2-1|.|TRBV10-3
CAISRGLAGVDEQFF
>TRBJ1-3|.|TRBV4-3
CASSHLELSGNTIYF
>TRBJ2-5|.|TRBV18
CASSLLGGRETQYF
>TRBJ2-5|.|TRBV2
CASSDIGTAQETQYF
>TRBJ2-1|.|TRBV11-3
CASSFSRGPNEQFF
>TRBJ2-1|once|TRBV27
CASSSLLESVYNEQFF
>TRBJ2-2|.|TRBV5-1
CASSYENRVGGELFF
>TRBJ2-7|.|TRBV11-2
CASSLGGGVGYEQYF
>TRBJ2-1|.|TRBV5-6
CASSHSRQGAYNEQFF
>TRBJ2-1|.|TRBV6-5
CASSYFSGAYNEQFF
>TRBJ1-1|few|TRBV2
CASRQGAGTEAFF
>TRBJ1-3|few|TRBV5-1
CASSAGTVLSGNTIYF
>TRBJ2-1|once|TRBV7-3
CASSAYSGLSSYNEQFF
>TRBJ2-7|.|TRBV2
CASSESRDSYEQYF
>TRBJ1-2|.|TRBV27
CASSLVGGLHYGYTF
>TRBJ2-5|.|TRBV29-1
CSVEDRGETQYF
>TRBJ1-4|.|TRBV24-1
CATSDFGGTGIGEKLFF
>TRBJ1-2|.|TRBV5-4
CASSGGGPNYGYTF
>TRBJ1-4|.|TRBV5-6
CASSLRTIGEKLFF
>TRBJ2-7|.|TRBV5-1
CASSSGGRGYEQYF
>TRBJ1-2|.|TRBV27
CASSHPDRYYGYTF
>TRBJ2-2|.|TRBV21-1
CASNIWGQLNTGELFF